This T cell receptor beta chain was documented in a study of cytomegalovirus exposure and HLA in healthy donors. Study-wide results and limits: Information on immune exposure was restricted to one variable (CMV serostatus). Roughly uniform sequencing depth across donors was assumed, possibly incorrectly.

With 60 Vbeta and 13 Jbeta primers, the PCR was carried out. Method: immunoSEQ multiplex PCR; TCRdb's copy keeps in-frame clones and lacks some. The data show around 180,000 clones, about four fifths seen once. Comment on this clone: The antigen remains undetermined.

The sequence was collected from a young woman in good health and CMV-seropositive. The sample consisted of PBMCs.

DNA for the CDR3: TGTGCCAGCAGCTTGGCCGCGAACGAGCAGTACTTC. This codes for CASSLAANEQYF. The chain uses TRBV5-4 and TRBJ2-7, with D hard to call. The CDR3 runs 12 residues. Trimming stripped 0 bases from V and 5 bases from J, with 6 bases between. Germline-derived CDR1 and CDR2 are SGHNT and YYREEE (reference sequence). Looking up the rest from reference TRBV5-4 and TRBJ2-7 gives the full variable domain: ETGVTQSPTHLIKTRGQQVTLRCSSQSGHNTVSWYQQALGQGPQFIFQYYREEENGRGNFPPRFSGLQFPNYSSELNVNALELDDSALYLCASSLAANEQYFGPGTRLTVT.